Shown below are 24 T cell receptor beta chains from a single sample sequenced in a study of STAT5B mutations in CD4+ large granular lymphocyte leukemia. The protocol was immunoSEQ multiplex PCR, while the TCRdb copy is restricted to in-frame clones and leaves out a portion. The data hold more than 30,000 clones, with roughly nine tenths observed a single time. Sequenced sample: CD4+ T cells from blood buffy coats. These receptors came from a human donor in good health.

This clone has just a few counts. J is TRBJ1-1 and V is TRBV29-1; D remains unclear. The germline CDR1 and CDR2 sequences are SQVTM and ANQGSEA. The CDR3 is 11 residues long. V was pared by 4 bases and J by 5 bases, with 8 bases between. CDR3 bases: TGCAGCGTTGTCGTCGGGACTGAAGCTTTCTTT. Its protein product is CSVVVGTEAFF.

This chain uses TRBV18 with TRBJ2-3, with a tentative D call TRBD2 (6 bases). V gave up 1 base and J gave up 4 bases, with 9 bases separating them. Germline V gene sequence: CDR1 KGHSH, CDR2 LQKENI. The CDR3 loop spans 14 amino acids. The CDR3 DNA sequence: TGTGCCAGCTCACCACAGGGAGGTCCAGATACGCAGTATTTT. Protein sequence: CASSPQGGPDTQYF.

The rearrangement uses TRBV7-9 and TRBJ1-4, with D tentatively TRBD1 (5 bases). Germline V gene sequence: CDR1 SEHNR, CDR2 FQNEAQ (reference sequence). Trimming cost V 5 bases and J 13 bases, with 17 bases left between them. The CDR3 sequence is 13 residues long. The CDR3, as DNA: TGTGCCAGCAGCCGGGGGGATCTAGGAGGACTGTTTTTT. Amino acids: CASSRGDLGGLFF.

This chain uses TRBV28 with TRBJ2-7, with D possibly matching TRBD2 (5 bases). This CDR3 is 15 amino acids long. V was clipped by 4 bases and J by 2 bases, with 15 bases between them. Per the germline V gene, CDR1 is MDHEN and CDR2 is SYDVKM. CDR3: CASSSGSGLTYEQYF. The CDR3 nucleotides are TGTGCCAGCAGTTCGGGATCCGGGCTAACCTACGAGCAGTACTTC.

The gene calls are TRBV7-2 and TRBJ2-2, with D tentatively TRBD2 (6 bases). The V and J ends lost 5 bases and 0 bases respectively, with 13 bases between them. The germline V gene encodes CDR1 SGHTA and CDR2 FQGNSA. The length of the CDR3 is 16 residues. CDR3 region: CASSPWGLTNTGELFF. Here the CDR3 DNA reads TGTGCCAGCAGCCCTTGGGGACTGACGAACACCGGGGAGCTGTTTTTT.

The rearrangement joins TRBV19 to TRBJ1-5; D gene unclear. The CDR3 spans 13 residues. Germline CDR1 is LNHDA and CDR2 is SQIVND (reference sequence). Trimming cost V 5 bases and J 4 bases, with 9 bases left between them. The CDR3 is CASSRTQNQPQHF. The CDR3 DNA reads as TGTGCCAGTAGTCGGACCCAGAATCAGCCCCAGCATTTT.

The chain carries TRBV5-4 and TRBJ2-5; 7 bases are shared with TRBD1. The trim removed 1 base at V and 5 bases at J, leaving 8 bases unmatched. Germline V gene data show CDR1 as SGHNT and CDR2 as YYREEE (reference sequence). The CDR3 is made up of 15 amino acids. DNA for the CDR3: TGTGCCAGCAGCTTGTTCGAGGGGGCAATGGAGACCCAGTACTTC. Protein product: CASSLFEGAMETQYF. Variable domain in full (rest from reference TRBV5-4 and TRBJ2-5): ETGVTQSPTHLIKTRGQQVTLRCSSQSGHNTVSWYQQALGQGPQFIFQYYREEENGRGNFPPRFSGLQFPNYSSELNVNALELDDSALYLCASSLFEGAMETQYFGPGTRLLVL.

CDR3 protein: CASRRLAGPSYNEQFF. The CDR3 DNA reads TGTGCCAGCAGAAGACTAGCGGGTCCCTCCTACAATGAGCAGTTCTTC. The chain couples TRBV2 to TRBJ2-1, with 10 positions matching TRBD2. Germline-derived CDR1 and CDR2 are SNHLY and FYNNEI. The CDR3 extends over 16 amino acids. Trimming removed 6 bases from V and 0 bases from J; junction bases left unmatched: 5. Variable domain in full (rest from reference TRBV2 and TRBJ2-1): EPEVTQTPSHQVTQMGQEVILRCVPISNHLYFYWYRQILGQKVEFLVSFYNNEISEKSEIFDDQFSVERPDGSNFTLKIRSTKLEDSAMYFCASRRLAGPSYNEQFFGPGTRLTVL.

This chain uses TRBV28 with TRBJ1-1; 7 nucleotides match TRBD1. With 7 bases clipped from V and 1 base from J, the junction kept 6 bases outside the gene matches. Germline V gives CDR1 MDHEN, CDR2 SYDVKM. CDR3 length equals 14 residues. The CDR3 loop reads CASIQGVGNTEAFF. DNA of the CDR3: TGTGCCAGCATTCAGGGGGTCGGGAACACTGAAGCTTTCTTT.

V is TRBV6-5 and J is TRBJ2-1; the D gene is possibly TRBD2 (5 bases). The CDR3 consists of 13 residues. CDR1 is MNHEY and CDR2 is SVGAGI in the germline V gene. CDR3 loop: CVTAGGSYNEQFF. The CDR3 bases are TGTGTCACCGCGGGCGGCTCCTACAATGAGCAGTTCTTC.

The chain uses TRBV7-3 and TRBJ2-2; no reliable D call. The CDR3 length is 12 residues. Trimming shortened V by 3 bases and J by 6 bases, and 5 bases separated the two germline ends. From germline, CDR1 is SGHTA and CDR2 FQGTGA. CDR3: CASSLGSGELFF. The CDR3 DNA reads TGTGCCAGCAGCTTGGGTTCCGGGGAGCTGTTTTTT.

The rearrangement links TRBV11-2 to TRBJ2-3, with 13 bases lining up with TRBD2. Trimming cost V 1 base and J 1 base; bases outside gene matches: 2. Germline CDR1 and CDR2: SGHAT and FQNNGV. The CDR3 consists of 17 residues. CDR3 in amino acids: CASSLATSGRGTDTQYF. CDR3 nucleotides: TGTGCCAGCAGCTTAGCAACTAGCGGGAGGGGCACAGATACGCAGTATTTT.

The chain is built from TRBV28 and TRBJ2-7; 11 bases line up with TRBD1. This CDR3 has 13 residues. V gave up 7 bases and J gave up 6 bases; unmatched junction bases: 5. Looked up from germline, CDR1 is MDHEN and CDR2 is SYDVKM. As DNA, the CDR3 is TGTGCCAGCACCGGCGGGACAGGGGGCGAGCAGTACTTC. Translation gives CASTGGTGGEQYF.

This clone was recorded only once. The CDR3, as DNA: TGTGCCAGCAGTACGGGAGTCTACAATGAGCAGTTCTTC. Amino acid sequence: CASSTGVYNEQFF. The chain couples TRBV27 to TRBJ2-1; possibly TRBD2 for D (6 bases). Germline lookup yields CDR1 MNHEY and CDR2 SMNVEV (reference sequence). The ends were cut back, 5 bases at V and 3 bases at J, with 8 bases in the middle. CDR3 length: 13 amino acids.

The chain has TRBV2 and TRBJ2-3, with D hard to call. In germline, CDR1 is SNHLY, CDR2 FYNNEI. V was clipped by 7 bases and J by 0 bases, with 17 bases between them. This CDR3 region has 16 residues. The CDR3 reads CASIKGTVPSTDTQYF. CDR3 coding DNA: TGTGCCAGCATAAAGGGCACCGTACCGAGCACAGATACGCAGTATTTT.

The chain is built from TRBV5-4 and TRBJ2-1, with D tentatively TRBD1 (6 bases). Trimming cost V 5 bases and J 0 bases, with 18 bases left between them. Germline V CDR1 and CDR2: SGHNT, YYREEE (reference sequence). The CDR3 spans 17 residues. CDR3 residues: CASSMGAGTTSYNEQFF. The DNA of the CDR3 is TGTGCCAGCAGTATGGGAGCCGGGACAACCTCCTACAATGAGCAGTTCTTC.

This chain connects TRBV7-2 to TRBJ2-5, with TRBD2 matching over 12 bases. The germline V gene has CDR1 SGHTA and CDR2 FQGNSA. This CDR3 has 17 residues. V gave up 4 bases and J gave up 3 bases; unmatched junction bases: 9. CDR3 residues: CASSSTAASGREETQYF. CDR3 nucleotide sequence: TGTGCCAGCAGCTCAACGGCGGCTAGCGGGAGGGAAGAGACCCAGTACTTC. The complete variable domain, with remaining parts taken from reference TRBV7-2 and TRBJ2-5, reads GAGVSQSPSNKVTEKGKDVELRCDPISGHTALYWYRQSLGQGLEFLIYFQGNSAPDKSGLPSDRFSAERTGGSVSTLTIQRTQQEDSAVYLCASSSTAASGREETQYFGPGTRLLVL.

V is TRBV7-8 and J is TRBJ2-1, with D unresolved. The V gene lost 5 bases and the J gene lost 9 bases, with 14 bases spanning the gap. CDR3 length equals 13 residues. Germline loops: CDR1 SGHVS, CDR2 FQNEAQ. CDR3 loop: CASSRSRIGEQFF. The CDR3 DNA reads as TGTGCCAGCAGCAGGAGTCGTATTGGTGAGCAGTTCTTC.

The V call is TRBV10-1, the J call TRBJ2-3; D ambiguous. The germline V gene encodes CDR1 WNHNN and CDR2 SYGVQD (reference sequence). The CDR3 covers 12 residues. V lost 4 bases and J lost 2, with 4 bases in between. The CDR3: CASSGDTDTQYF. In nucleotides, the CDR3 is TGCGCCAGCAGTGGGGACACAGATACGCAGTATTTT.

V is TRBV19 and J is TRBJ1-1, with D possibly being TRBD1 (5 bases). Trimming stripped 10 bases from V and 0 bases from J, with 12 bases between. The CDR3 contains 13 residues. Germline lookup yields CDR1 LNHDA and CDR2 SQIVND (reference sequence). The CDR3 region is CATHGQLNTEAFF. In DNA form, the CDR3 reads TGTGCCACCCATGGACAATTGAACACTGAAGCTTTCTTT.

This clone was seen a few times. The chain employs TRBV20-1 and TRBJ1-1; no clear D. The germline V gene encodes CDR1 DFQATT and CDR2 SNEGSKA (reference sequence). The CDR3 is made up of 11 amino acids. The CDR3: CSSTGDTEAFF. The CDR3 coding sequence is TGCAGCTCGACGGGAGACACTGAAGCTTTCTTT.

The rearrangement uses TRBV29-1 and TRBJ2-6, with D uncertain. The length of the CDR3 is 13 residues. The germline V gene has CDR1 SQVTM and CDR2 ANQGSEA. Trimming cost V 3 bases and J 0 bases, with 3 bases left between them. CDR3 region: CSVDGSGANVLTF. In DNA, the CDR3 is TGCAGCGTTGACGGCTCTGGGGCCAACGTCCTGACTTTC. The full variable domain, in which reference TRBV29-1 and TRBJ2-6 provide the parts outside the CDR3, is SAVISQKPSRDICQRGTSLTIQCQVDSQVTMMFWYRQQPGQSLTLIATANQGSEATYESGFVIDKFPISRPNLTFSTLTVSNMSPEDSSIYLCSVDGSGANVLTFGAGSRLTVL.

The CDR3 here is CASRRYTSGKWGWETQYF. DNA for the CDR3: TGTGCCAGCCGCCGATATACTAGCGGGAAATGGGGTTGGGAGACCCAGTACTTC. The chain carries TRBV21-1 and TRBJ2-5; the DNA was not compared with TRBD2, the D call given in the table. TRBV21-1 is recorded as a pseudogene. CDR3 length: 18 residues.

This clone was counted a single time. V usage is TRBV10-2 and J usage is TRBJ2-7, with 11 bases that match TRBD1. With 7 bases clipped from V and 3 bases from J, the junction kept 5 bases outside the gene matches. Germline V lookup: CDR1 WSHSY, CDR2 SAAADI. The CDR3 is 14 amino acids. CDR3 nucleotide sequence: TGCGCCAGCACCCGGGGACAGGGGGTCTACGAGCAGTACTTC. This translates into CASTRGQGVYEQYF.